This T cell receptor (beta chain) stems from a study of T cell changes during pregnancy in multiple sclerosis. The CDR3 runs 16 residues. V was pared by 0 bases and J by 4 bases, with 2 bases of the junction left unmatched. Germline values: CDR1 LGHNA, CDR2 YNFKEQ. TCRdb keeps only in-frame clones here, not all; method: immunoSEQ multiplex PCR. This table has tens of thousands of clones, roughly 94% appearing once. This material consisted of CD8+ T cells from peripheral blood mononuclear cells, taken after pregnancy. The origin of this receptor is a female donor with multiple sclerosis, enrolled in a pregnancy study. V gene TRBV4-2 combines with J gene TRBJ2-1; TRBD2 agrees at 11 bases. CDR3 nucleotide sequence: TGTGCCAGCAGCCAAGACGGACTAGCGGGTTACAATGAGCAGTTCTTC. Protein product: CASSQDGLAGYNEQFF.